The subject of this entry is one T cell receptor beta chain. Its antigen is not identified. cDNA reverse transcribed from extracted RNA served as the sequencing template. The assay was immunoSEQ multiplex PCR, and TCRdb's table has in-frame clones only and misses some. The data show about 150,000 clones, more than 40% seen once. This specimen belongs to a study of CD8+ T cells in alopecia areata. Notes on the study in general: Sequencing of scalp samples also captures resident alphabeta T cells of normal skin.

V was shortened by 0 bases and J by 7 bases, with 5 bases between the two germline ends. Per germline, CDR1 SGHRS and CDR2 YFSETQ. This CDR3 has 12 residues. The TCR sequence derives from a human donor with alopecia areata. Sequencing used CD4+ T cells sorted from blood. The chain combines TRBV5-1 with TRBJ2-1; unclear D gene. The CDR3 DNA follows: TGCGCCAGCAGCTTGGATTTGAATGAGCAGTTCTTC. Residues: CASSLDLNEQFF.